The 8 T cell receptor beta chains below all came from one sample that was sequenced in a study of T-cell reconstitution after alpha-beta-depleted transplantation in children. Unique molecular identifiers were built into the TCRbeta library. Each CDR3 protein is one row after TCRdb ran MiXCR on the PCR reads. The sample includes under 250,000 distinct CDR3 sequences, roughly 6.6% of them seen just once. The starting material was PBMCs, obtained before TCRalphabeta/CD19-depleted stem cell transplant. All receptors come from a boy aged 2 to 9 with acute lymphoblastic leukemia, due to receive a stem cell transplant.

The chain carries TRBV28 and TRBJ2-5; 11 positions match TRBD2. This CDR3 is 15 amino acids long. V shed 5 bases, J shed 2 bases, and the junction held 4 bases outside the gene matches. Looked up from germline, CDR1 is MDHEN and CDR2 is SYDVKM. CDR3 residues: CASSPGLAVQETQYF. The CDR3 DNA reads as TGTGCCAGCAGTCCGGGACTAGCGGTACAAGAGACCCAGTACTTC.

This clonotype was seen at least ten times. The chain employs TRBV21-1 and TRBJ2-2. TRBV21-1 is classified as a pseudogene. The length of the CDR3 is 14 residues. The CDR3: CASSKAQNTGELFF. The CDR3 nucleotides read TGTGCCAGCAGCAAAGCGCAGAACACCGGGGAGCTGTTTTTT.

This clonotype was observed a few times. The V and J genes are TRBV28 and TRBJ2-2; possibly TRBD1 for D (6 bases). The CDR3 totals 17 residues. The ends were cut back, 3 bases at V and 3 bases at J, with 17 bases in the middle. Looked up from germline, CDR1 is MDHEN and CDR2 is SYDVKM. The DNA of the CDR3 is TGTGCCAGCAGTTTCAATCCGCAGGGGACCGACACCGGGGAGCTGTTTTTT. It encodes CASSFNPQGTDTGELFF.

The chain is built from TRBV28 and TRBJ1-5; D not certain. This CDR3 is built from 17 residues. Trimming pared 1 base from V and 4 bases from J, leaving 17 bases between. CDR1 and CDR2 (germline): MDHEN, SYDVKM. The CDR3 protein is CASSLLIGVEGNQPQHF. In DNA form, the CDR3 reads TGTGCCAGCAGTTTATTGATCGGGGTAGAAGGAAATCAGCCCCAGCATTTT.

This clonotype was found a few times. The chain uses TRBV2 and TRBJ2-3; TRBD2 matches 7 bases. J lost 4 bases, V lost 3 bases, and 7 bases had no gene match. This CDR3 comprises 15 residues. Germline assignment: CDR1 SNHLY and CDR2 FYNNEI. DNA for the CDR3: TGTGCCAGCAGTGAGAGGGCGGGAGCTTCAGATACGCAGTATTTT. It specifies CASSERAGASDTQYF.

This clonotype was observed at least ten times. This chain joins TRBV20-1 and TRBJ2-7; D may match TRBD1 or TRBD2 (5 bases each). This CDR3 comprises 12 residues. Trimming cost V 3 bases and J 7 bases, with 13 bases left between them. Germline CDR1 and CDR2: DFQATT and SNEGSKA (reference sequence). The CDR3 region is CSARPGTAEQYF. The CDR3 DNA follows: TGCAGTGCTAGGCCCGGGACGGCAGAGCAGTACTTC.

The rearrangement joins TRBV7-6 to TRBJ2-3, with TRBD2 identical over 7 bases. From germline, CDR1 is SGHVS and CDR2 FNYEAQ. J lost 2 bases, V lost 5 bases, and 10 bases had no gene match. The CDR3 is made up of 16 amino acids. In nucleotides, the CDR3 is TGTGCCAGCAGCCATAAAGCGGGGATAAACACAGATACGCAGTATTTT. Amino acid sequence: CASSHKAGINTDTQYF.

The table lists this clonotype with many counts. The chain joins TRBV27 to TRBJ2-1, with 8 bases identical to TRBD1. V gave up 5 bases and J gave up 12 bases; unmatched junction bases: 6. The CDR3 contains 12 residues. CDR1 MNHEY and CDR2 SMNVEV come from the germline V gene (reference sequence). As DNA, the CDR3 is TGTGCCAGCAGTCCCACAGGGGGTACGCAGTTCTTC. Amino acid sequence: CASSPTGGTQFF.